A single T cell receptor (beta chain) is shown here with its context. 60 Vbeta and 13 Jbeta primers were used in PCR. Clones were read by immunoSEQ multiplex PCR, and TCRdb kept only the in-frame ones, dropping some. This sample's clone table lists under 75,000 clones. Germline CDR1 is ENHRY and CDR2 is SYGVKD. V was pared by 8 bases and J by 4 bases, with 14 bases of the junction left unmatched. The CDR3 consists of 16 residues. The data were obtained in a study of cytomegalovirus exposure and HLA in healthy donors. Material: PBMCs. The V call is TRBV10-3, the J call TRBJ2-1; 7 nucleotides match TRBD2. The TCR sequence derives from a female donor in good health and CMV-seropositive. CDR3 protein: CAIGGDPEKTYNEQFF. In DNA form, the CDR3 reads TGTGCCATCGGGGGGGACCCTGAAAAAACATACAATGAGCAGTTCTTC.